The T cell receptor (beta chain) under discussion was sequenced for a study of shared clonotypes between healthy human individuals. Regarding the study as a whole: Naive subsets generally exceeded memory subsets in estimated richness. Among non-shared clonotypes, generation probabilities were lower than among those shared by all four donors.

It was into CD45RA+ naive and CD45RA-negative memory subsets that the CD4+ cells were split. Each cell subset's genomic DNA was divided evenly among several immunoSEQ plates. The protocol was immunoSEQ multiplex PCR, while the TCRdb copy is restricted to in-frame clones and leaves out a portion. The data show around 2.3 million clones, nearly 97% seen once. Worth noting for this clone: The antigen is unknown.

The J segment lost 7 bases and the V segment lost 2 bases, leaving 7 bases of the junction unmatched. CDR3 length equals 15 residues. Germline V lookup: CDR1 SGHAT, CDR2 FQNNGV. The J gene is TRBJ1-4, the V gene TRBV11-2, with 7 positions matching TRBD1. This clonotype was obtained from a man between 18 and 29 years old in good health. Sequenced material: naive CD4+ T cells sorted from blood. The subset was: CD45RA+ positively selected. DNA of the CDR3: TGTGCCAGCAGCTTACGTCGGGACAGAGCTGAAAAACTGTTTTTT. Residues: CASSLRRDRAEKLFF.